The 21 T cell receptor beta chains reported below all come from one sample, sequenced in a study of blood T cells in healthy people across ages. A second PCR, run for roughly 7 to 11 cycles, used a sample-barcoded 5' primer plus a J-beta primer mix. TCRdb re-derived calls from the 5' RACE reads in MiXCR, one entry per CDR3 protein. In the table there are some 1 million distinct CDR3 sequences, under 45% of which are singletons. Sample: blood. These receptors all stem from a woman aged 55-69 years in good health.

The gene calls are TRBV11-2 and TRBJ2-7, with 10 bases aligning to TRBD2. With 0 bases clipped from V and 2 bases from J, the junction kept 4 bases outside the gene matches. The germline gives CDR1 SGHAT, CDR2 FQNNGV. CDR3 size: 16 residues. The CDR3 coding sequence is TGTGCCAGCAGCTTAGATCAAAGCGGGAGGGCCTACGAGCAGTACTTC. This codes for CASSLDQSGRAYEQYF.

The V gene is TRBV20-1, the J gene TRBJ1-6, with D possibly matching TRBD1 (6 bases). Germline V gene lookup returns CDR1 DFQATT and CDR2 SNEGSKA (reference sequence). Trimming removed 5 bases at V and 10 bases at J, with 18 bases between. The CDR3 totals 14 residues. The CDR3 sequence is CSAHRGVERSPLHF. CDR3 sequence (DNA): TGCAGTGCTCATAGGGGGGTTGAGCGCTCACCCCTCCACTTT.

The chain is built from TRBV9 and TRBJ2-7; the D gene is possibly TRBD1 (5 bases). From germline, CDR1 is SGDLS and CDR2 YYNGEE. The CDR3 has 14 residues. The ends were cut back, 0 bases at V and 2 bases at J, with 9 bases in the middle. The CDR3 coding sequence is TGTGCCAGCAGCGTAGGGGGCAGCACCTACGAGCAGTACTTC. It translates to CASSVGGSTYEQYF.

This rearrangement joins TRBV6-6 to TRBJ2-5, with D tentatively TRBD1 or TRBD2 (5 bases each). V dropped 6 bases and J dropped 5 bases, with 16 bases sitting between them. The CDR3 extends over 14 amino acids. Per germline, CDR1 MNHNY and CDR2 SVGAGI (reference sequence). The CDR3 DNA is TGTGCCAGCAGCCTAGGGGCGCTAGCCGAGACCCAGTACTTC. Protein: CASSLGALAETQYF.

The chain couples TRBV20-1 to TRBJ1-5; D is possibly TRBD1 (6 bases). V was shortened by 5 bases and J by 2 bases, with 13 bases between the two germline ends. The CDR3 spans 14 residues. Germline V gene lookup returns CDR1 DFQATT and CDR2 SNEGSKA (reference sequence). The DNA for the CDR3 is TGCAGTGCTCCCCACGCAGGGGGCAATCAGCCCCAGCATTTT. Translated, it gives CSAPHAGGNQPQHF.

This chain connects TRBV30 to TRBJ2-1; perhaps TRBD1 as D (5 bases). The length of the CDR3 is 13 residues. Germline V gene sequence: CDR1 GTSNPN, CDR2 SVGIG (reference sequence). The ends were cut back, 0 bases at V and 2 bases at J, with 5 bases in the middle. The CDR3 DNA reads TGTGCCTGGAGTGTACAGGCCTACAATGAGCAGTTCTTC. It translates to CAWSVQAYNEQFF.

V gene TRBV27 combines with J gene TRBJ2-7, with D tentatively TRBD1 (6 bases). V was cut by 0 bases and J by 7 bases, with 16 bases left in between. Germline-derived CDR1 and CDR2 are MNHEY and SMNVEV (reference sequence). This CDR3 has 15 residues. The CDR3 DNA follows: TGTGCCAGCAGTTTATCGTCGGGCAGGGGTCGGGAGCAGTACTTC. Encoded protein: CASSLSSGRGREQYF.

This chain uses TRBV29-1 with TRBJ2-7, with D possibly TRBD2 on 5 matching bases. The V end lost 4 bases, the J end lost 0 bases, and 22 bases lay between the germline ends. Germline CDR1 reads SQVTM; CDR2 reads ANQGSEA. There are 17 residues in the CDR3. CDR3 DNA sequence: TGCAGCGTTGGTTTGCCCTCGCTAGCCTTAAGCTCCTACGAGCAGTACTTC. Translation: CSVGLPSLALSSYEQYF.

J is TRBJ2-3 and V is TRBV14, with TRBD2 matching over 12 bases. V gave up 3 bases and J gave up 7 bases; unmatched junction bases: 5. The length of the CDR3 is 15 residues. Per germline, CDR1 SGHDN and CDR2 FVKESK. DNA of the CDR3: TGTGCCAGCAGCCAGACTAGCGGGAGTAGGAATACGCAGTATTTT. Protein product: CASSQTSGSRNTQYF.

The CDR3 protein is CASSSLASEQFF. The CDR3 DNA reads TGTGCCAGCAGTTCCCTAGCCAGTGAGCAGTTCTTC. V and J are TRBV28 and TRBJ2-1, with a weak D call TRBD2 (5 bases). This CDR3 has 12 amino acids. V lost 4 bases and J 9 bases, leaving 10 bases between the germline ends. CDR1 and CDR2 from the germline V gene are MDHEN and SYDVKM.

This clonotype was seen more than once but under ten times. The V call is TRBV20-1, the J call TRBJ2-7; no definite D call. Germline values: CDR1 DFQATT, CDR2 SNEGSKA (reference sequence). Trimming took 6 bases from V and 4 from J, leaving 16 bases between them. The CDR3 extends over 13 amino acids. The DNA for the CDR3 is TGCAGTGCCGCATTTCCGCCCGGGTACGAGCAGTACTTC. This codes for CSAAFPPGYEQYF.

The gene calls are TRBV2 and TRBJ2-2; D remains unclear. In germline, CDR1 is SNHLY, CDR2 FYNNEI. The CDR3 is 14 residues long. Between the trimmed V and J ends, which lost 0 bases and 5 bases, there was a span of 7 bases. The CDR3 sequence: CASSEALRTGELFF. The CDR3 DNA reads TGTGCCAGCAGTGAAGCCTTGCGGACCGGGGAGCTGTTTTTT.

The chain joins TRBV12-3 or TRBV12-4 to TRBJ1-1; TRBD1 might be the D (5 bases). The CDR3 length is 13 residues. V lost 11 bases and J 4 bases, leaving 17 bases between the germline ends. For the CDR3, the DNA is TGTGCCGCGAAGGAGCCCGGGGGCACTGAAGCTTTCTTT. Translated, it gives CAAKEPGGTEAFF.

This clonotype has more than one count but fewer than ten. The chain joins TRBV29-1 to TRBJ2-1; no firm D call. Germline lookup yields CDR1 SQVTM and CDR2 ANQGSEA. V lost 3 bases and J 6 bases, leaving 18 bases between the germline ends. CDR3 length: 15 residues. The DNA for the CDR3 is TGCAGCGTTGAGATGACACCGATGCATGGCAATGAGCAGTTCTTC. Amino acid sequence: CSVEMTPMHGNEQFF.

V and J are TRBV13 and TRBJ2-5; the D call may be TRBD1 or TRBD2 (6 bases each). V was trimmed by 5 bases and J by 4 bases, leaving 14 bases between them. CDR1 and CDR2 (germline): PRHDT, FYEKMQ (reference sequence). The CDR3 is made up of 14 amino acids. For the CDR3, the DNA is TGTGCCAGCAGCCCGTGGGGGGCTCGAGAGACCCAGTACTTC. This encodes CASSPWGARETQYF.

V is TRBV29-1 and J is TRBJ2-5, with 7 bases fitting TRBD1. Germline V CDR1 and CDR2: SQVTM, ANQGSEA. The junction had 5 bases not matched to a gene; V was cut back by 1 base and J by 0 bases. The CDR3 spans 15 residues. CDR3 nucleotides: TGCAGCGTTGAAGCGGGCAGGGGGTACCAAGAGACCCAGTACTTC. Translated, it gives CSVEAGRGYQETQYF.

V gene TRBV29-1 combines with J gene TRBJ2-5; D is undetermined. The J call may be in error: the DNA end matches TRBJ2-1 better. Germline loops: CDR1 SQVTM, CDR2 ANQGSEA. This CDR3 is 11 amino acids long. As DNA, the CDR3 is TGCAGCGTTGACCATCAAGAGACCCAGTTCTTC. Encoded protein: CSVDHQETQFF.

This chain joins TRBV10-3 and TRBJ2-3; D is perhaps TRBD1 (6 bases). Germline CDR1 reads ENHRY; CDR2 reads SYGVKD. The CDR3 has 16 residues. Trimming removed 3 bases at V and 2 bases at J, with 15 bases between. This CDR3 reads CAISDLRGTHTDTQYF. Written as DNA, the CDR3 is TGTGCCATCAGTGACCTAAGGGGGACACACACAGATACGCAGTATTTT.

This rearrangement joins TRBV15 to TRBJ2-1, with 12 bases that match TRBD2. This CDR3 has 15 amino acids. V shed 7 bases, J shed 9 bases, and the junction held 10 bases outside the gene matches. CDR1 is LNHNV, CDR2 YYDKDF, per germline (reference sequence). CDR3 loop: CATNLRTSGIGEQFF. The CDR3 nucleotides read TGTGCCACCAACCTCCGGACTAGCGGGATCGGTGAGCAGTTCTTC.

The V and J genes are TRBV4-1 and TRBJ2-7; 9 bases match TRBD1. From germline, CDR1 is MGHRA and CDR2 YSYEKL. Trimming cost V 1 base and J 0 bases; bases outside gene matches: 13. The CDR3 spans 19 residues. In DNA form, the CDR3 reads TGCGCCAGCAGCCAAGCCTTCACCGGGACAGGGATAAGCTCCTACGAGCAGTACTTC. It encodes CASSQAFTGTGISSYEQYF.

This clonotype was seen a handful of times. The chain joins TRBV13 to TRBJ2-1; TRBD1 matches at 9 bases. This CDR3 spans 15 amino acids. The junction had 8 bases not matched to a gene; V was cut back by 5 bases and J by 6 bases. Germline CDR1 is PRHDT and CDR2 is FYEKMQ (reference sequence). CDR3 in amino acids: CASSPRQGGTNEQFF. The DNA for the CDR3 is TGTGCCAGCAGCCCACGACAGGGGGGCACCAATGAGCAGTTCTTC.